This TCR beta chain was recorded in a study of glioma-infiltrating T cells. Findings and caveats of the study: Very few CDR3 sequences were shared between tissue and blood.

With 5 bases removed from V and 6 bases from J, the gap between germline ends came to 11 bases. The germline CDR1 and CDR2 sequences are MDHEN and SYDVKM. CDR3 length equals 12 residues. This clonotype was recorded at least ten times. Its antigen is as yet unknown. Amplification of TCR alpha and beta CDR3 regions from RNA used iRepertoire nested multiplex PCR. One entry per CDR3 protein, called by TCRdb with MiXCR from the multiplex PCR reads. The sample has roughly 350,000 distinct CDR3 sequences, roughly 41% seen once. The source is a human donor with low-grade glioma or glioblastoma, undergoing nonglioma brain surgery, or in good health (not recorded which). The gene calls are TRBV28 and TRBJ2-7; D gene ambiguous. The source material was glioma tissue, nonneoplastic brain tissue, or PBMCs (not recorded which). The CDR3 nucleotides are TGTGCCAGCAGTGAAACCCCTAGCGAGCAGTACTTC. This sequence encodes CASSETPSEQYF.